This TCR beta chain was sequenced for a study of T cell responses to AZD1222 COVID-19 vaccine. Overall study context: Second doses were pooled across both intervals (about 4 or about 12 weeks). Study results and caveats: With dominance at 160-218 and 743-854, vaccine-associated CD4 TCRs spanned spike. Scientists sampled the repertoires only once the peak T cell response had passed.

TCRdb keeps only in-frame clones here, not all; method: immunoSEQ multiplex PCR. Of over 100,000 clones in the sample, 90% were seen once. With regard to this clone: No antigen is known for it.

Sequenced material: peripheral blood, taken on day 0 of AZD1222 vaccination. The source of this sequence is an adult in good health.

CDR3 region: CASSQEPLLAGGSYNEQFF. The DNA for the CDR3 is TGCGCCAGCAGCCAAGAACCCTTATTAGCGGGAGGGTCCTACAATGAGCAGTTCTTC. The genes are TRBV4-3 and TRBJ2-1; TRBD2 aligns across 11 bases. Germline V gives CDR1 LGHNA, CDR2 YSLEER. Germline trimming cut 0 bases from V and 1 base from J; bases unmatched to any gene: 8. The CDR3 runs to 19 residues.